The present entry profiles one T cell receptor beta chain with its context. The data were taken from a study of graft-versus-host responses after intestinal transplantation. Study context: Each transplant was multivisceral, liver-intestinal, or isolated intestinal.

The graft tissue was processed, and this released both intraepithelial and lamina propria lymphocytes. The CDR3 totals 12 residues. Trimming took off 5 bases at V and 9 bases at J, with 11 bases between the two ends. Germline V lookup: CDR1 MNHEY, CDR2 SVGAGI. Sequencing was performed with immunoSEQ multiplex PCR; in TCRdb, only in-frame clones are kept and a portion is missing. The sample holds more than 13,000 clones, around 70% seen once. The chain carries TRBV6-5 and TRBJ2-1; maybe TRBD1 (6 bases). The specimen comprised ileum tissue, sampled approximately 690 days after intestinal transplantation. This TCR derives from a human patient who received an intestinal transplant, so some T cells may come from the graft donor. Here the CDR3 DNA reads TGTGCCAGCAGTACAGGGAGAGGTGAGCAGTTCTTC. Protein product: CASSTGRGEQFF.